The sequence of this TCR beta chain was determined in a study of blood T cell repertoires in COVID-19. Study background: Sites across the United States, Italy and Spain contributed samples from acute and convalescent COVID-19.

CDR1 is MNHEY and CDR2 is SMNVEV in the germline V gene (reference sequence). The CDR3 contains 18 residues. Deletions cut 0 bases from V and 7 bases from J, with 22 bases between. Authors' analysis steps: For nucleated cells, counts were estimated from reference gene primer amplification. Sequenced by immunoSEQ multiplex PCR; TCRdb stores in-frame clones only, minus some. V and J calls and clone size are those listed in that table; D and trimming were worked out from the DNA. The data show tens of thousands of clones, approximately 87% seen once. Specimen: peripheral blood. The origin of this receptor is a human donor in a cohort sampled during active COVID-19. J is TRBJ2-1 and V is TRBV27; D perhaps matches TRBD1 (5 bases). CDR3 nucleotides: TGTGCCAGCAGTTTATCTTACGGGCAAAGGGGAAGGGTGAATGAGCAGTTCTTC. It encodes CASSLSYGQRGRVNEQFF.